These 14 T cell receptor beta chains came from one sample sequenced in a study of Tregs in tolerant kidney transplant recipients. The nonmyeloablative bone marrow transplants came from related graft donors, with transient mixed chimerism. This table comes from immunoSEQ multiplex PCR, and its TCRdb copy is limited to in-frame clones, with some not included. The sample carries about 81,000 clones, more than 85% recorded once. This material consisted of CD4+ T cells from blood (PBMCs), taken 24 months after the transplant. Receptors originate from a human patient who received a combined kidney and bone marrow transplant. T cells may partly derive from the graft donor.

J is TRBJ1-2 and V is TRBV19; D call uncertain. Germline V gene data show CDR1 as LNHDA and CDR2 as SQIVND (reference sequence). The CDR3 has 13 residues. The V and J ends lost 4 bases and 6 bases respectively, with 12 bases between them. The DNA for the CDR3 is TGTGCCAGTAGTACAACAAATCCCCATGGCTACACCTTC. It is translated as CASSTTNPHGYTF. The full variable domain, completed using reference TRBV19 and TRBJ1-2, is DGGITQSPKYLFRKEGQNVTLSCEQNLNHDAMYWYRQDPGQGLRLIYYSQIVNDFQKGDIAEGYSVSREKKESFPLTVTSAQKNPTAFYLCASSTTNPHGYTFGSGTRLTVV.

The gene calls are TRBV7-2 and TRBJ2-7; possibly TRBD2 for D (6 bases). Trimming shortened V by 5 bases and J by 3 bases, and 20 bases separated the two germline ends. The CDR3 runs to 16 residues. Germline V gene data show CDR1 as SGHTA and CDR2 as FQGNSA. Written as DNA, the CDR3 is TGTGCCAGCAGCCCCCGTATGGGCGGGAACCTCTACGAGCAGTACTTC. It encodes CASSPRMGGNLYEQYF.

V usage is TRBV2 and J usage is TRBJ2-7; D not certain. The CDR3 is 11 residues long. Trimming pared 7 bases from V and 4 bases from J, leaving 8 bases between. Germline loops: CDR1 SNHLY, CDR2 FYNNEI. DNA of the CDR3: TGTGCCAGCAAACAGAGTTACGAGCAGTACTTC. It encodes CASKQSYEQYF.

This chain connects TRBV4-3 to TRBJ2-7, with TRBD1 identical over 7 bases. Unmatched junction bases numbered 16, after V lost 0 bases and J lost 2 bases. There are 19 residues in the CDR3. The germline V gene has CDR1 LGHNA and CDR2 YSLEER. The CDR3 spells CASSQESSYGGTAAYEQYF. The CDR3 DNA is TGCGCCAGCAGCCAAGAATCCTCCTATGGTGGGACAGCAGCCTACGAGCAGTACTTC.

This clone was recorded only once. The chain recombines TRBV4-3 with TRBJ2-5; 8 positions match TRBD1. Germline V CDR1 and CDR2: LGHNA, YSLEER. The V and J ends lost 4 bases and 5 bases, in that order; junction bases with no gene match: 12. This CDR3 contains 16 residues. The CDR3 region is CASSPDRGGIGETQYF. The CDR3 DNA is TGCGCCAGCAGCCCAGACAGGGGTGGAATCGGGGAGACCCAGTACTTC.

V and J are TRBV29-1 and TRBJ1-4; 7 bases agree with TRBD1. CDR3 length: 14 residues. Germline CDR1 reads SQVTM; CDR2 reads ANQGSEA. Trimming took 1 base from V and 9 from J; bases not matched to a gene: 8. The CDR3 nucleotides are TGCAGCGTTGAAGGGACAGGAGGAGCACAAAAACTGTTTTTT. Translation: CSVEGTGGAQKLFF.

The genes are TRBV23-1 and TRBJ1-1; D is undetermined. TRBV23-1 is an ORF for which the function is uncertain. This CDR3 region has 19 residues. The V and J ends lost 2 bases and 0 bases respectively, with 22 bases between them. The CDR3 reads CASSQPGQPNLVLNTEAFF. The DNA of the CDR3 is TGCGCCAGCAGTCAACCTGGGCAGCCAAACCTTGTCCTGAACACTGAAGCTTTCTTT.

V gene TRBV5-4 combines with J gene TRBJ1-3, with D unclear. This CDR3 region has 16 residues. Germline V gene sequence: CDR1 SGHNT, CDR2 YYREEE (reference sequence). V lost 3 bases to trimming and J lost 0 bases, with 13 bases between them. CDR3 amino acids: CASSSPNGSSGNTIYF. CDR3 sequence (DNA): TGTGCCAGCAGCTCCCCTAACGGTAGCTCTGGAAACACCATATATTTT.

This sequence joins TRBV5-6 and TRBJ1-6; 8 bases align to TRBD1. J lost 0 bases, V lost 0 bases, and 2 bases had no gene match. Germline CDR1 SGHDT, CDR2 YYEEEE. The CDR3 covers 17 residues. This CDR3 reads CASSLVQGASYNSPLHF. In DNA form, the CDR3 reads TGTGCCAGCAGCTTGGTGCAGGGGGCCTCCTATAATTCACCCCTCCACTTT.

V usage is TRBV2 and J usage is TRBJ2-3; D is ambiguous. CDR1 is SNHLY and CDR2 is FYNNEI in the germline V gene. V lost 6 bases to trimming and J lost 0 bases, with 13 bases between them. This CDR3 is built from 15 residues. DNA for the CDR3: TGTGCCAGCAGCCCTCCCCACAAGAGCACAGATACGCAGTATTTT. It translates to CASSPPHKSTDTQYF.

CDR3 residues: CASSSDSAGFF. The CDR3 bases are TGTGCCAGCAGCTCGGACTCCGCTGGGTTCTTC. This chain joins TRBV7-9 and TRBJ2-1, with TRBD2 as a possible D gene (5 bases). The V and J ends lost 4 bases and 15 bases respectively, with 13 bases between them. There are 11 residues in the CDR3. Germline V gives CDR1 SEHNR, CDR2 FQNEAQ (reference sequence).

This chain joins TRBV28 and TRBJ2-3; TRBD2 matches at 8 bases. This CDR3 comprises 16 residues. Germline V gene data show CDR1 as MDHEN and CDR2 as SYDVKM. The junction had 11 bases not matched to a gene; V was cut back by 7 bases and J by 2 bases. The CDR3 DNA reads TGTGCCAGCACCATATCAGGCGGGGGGATCACAGATACGCAGTATTTT. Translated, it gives CASTISGGGITDTQYF.

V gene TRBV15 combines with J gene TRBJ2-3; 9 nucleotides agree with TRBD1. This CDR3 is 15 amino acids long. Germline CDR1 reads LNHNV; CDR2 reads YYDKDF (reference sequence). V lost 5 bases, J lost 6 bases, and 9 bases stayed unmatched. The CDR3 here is CATSGDRTGADTQYF. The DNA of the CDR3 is TGTGCCACCAGCGGCGATAGGACAGGGGCCGATACGCAGTATTTT.

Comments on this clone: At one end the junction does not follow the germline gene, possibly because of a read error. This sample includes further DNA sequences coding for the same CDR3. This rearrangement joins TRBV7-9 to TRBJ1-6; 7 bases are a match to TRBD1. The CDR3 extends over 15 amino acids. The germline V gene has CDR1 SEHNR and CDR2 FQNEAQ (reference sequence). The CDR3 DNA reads TGTGCCAGCAGCAAAGGGGGCCAGGGGAATTCCCCCCTCCACTTT. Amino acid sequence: CASSKGGQGNSPLHF.